These 10 T cell receptor beta chains share one sample of origin, sequenced in a study of human T cells and chemical hapten exposure. TCRdb ran MiXCR on the RACE reads and lists one entry per CDR3 protein. The repertoire consists of about 120,000 distinct CDR3 sequences, with roughly 13% occurring once and the leading ten covering around 0.99%. Sample time point: patch test 1, 2 weeks after DPC sensitization. Treatment in this sample: therapeutic diphenylcyclopropenone sensitization with weekly scalp DPC. The material sequenced was whole blood, taken in connection with sensitization to the hapten diphenylcyclopropenone (DPC). The source is a man aged 18 to 35 with alopecia areata. Some clones in this sample may be carry-over from other donors' samples.

This chain joins TRBV10-3 and TRBJ2-3, with D hard to call. Germline lookup yields CDR1 ENHRY and CDR2 SYGVKD. The CDR3 extends over 12 amino acids. The V end lost 9 bases, the J end lost 4 bases, and 11 bases lay between the germline ends. The DNA of the CDR3 is TGTGCCATGACGGACGAGGCAGATACGCAGTATTTT. Protein sequence: CAMTDEADTQYF.

The gene calls are TRBV7-9 and TRBJ2-7; no clear D. From germline, CDR1 is SEHNR and CDR2 FQNEAQ (reference sequence). V lost 5 bases and J 6 bases, leaving 11 bases between the germline ends. The CDR3 consists of 12 residues. The CDR3 DNA sequence: TGTGCCAGCAGCCCGCCTTACGCCGAGCAGTACTTC. Translating it yields CASSPPYAEQYF.

V gene TRBV19 combines with J gene TRBJ1-5; 8 bases match TRBD1. V trimming: 0 bases; J trimming: 2 bases; junction bases outside the gene matches: 12. This CDR3 comprises 19 residues. CDR1 is LNHDA and CDR2 is SQIVND in the germline V gene (reference sequence). The CDR3 DNA sequence: TGTGCCAGTAGTATAGATCCATCCTCAGGGGGCTTGGGCAATCAGCCCCAGCATTTT. Protein sequence: CASSIDPSSGGLGNQPQHF.

The chain recombines TRBV11-2 with TRBJ2-2, with D hard to call. The V gene lost 2 bases and the J gene lost 0 bases, with 4 bases spanning the gap. Germline CDR1 is SGHAT and CDR2 is FQNNGV. CDR3 length: 14 amino acids. CDR3 in DNA: TGTGCCAGCAGCTTACAGGCGAACACCGGGGAGCTGTTTTTT. Translation gives CASSLQANTGELFF.

This clonotype showed up many times. This chain joins TRBV11-2 and TRBJ2-7; 8 bases agree with TRBD2. After removal of 3 bases from V and 5 bases from J, the junction contained 3 bases not matched to a gene. Germline V CDR1 and CDR2: SGHAT, FQNNGV. CDR3 length: 13 residues. In nucleotides, the CDR3 is TGTGCCAGCAGCTTGCGGGGGGTCGACGAGCAGTACGTC. Protein: CASSLRGVDEQYV.

This clonotype was seen only a few times. The chain uses TRBV9 and TRBJ2-3; 9 nucleotides match TRBD2. The CDR3 consists of 18 residues. Trimming cost V 4 bases and J 2 bases; bases outside gene matches: 14. CDR1 SGDLS and CDR2 YYNGEE come from the germline V gene. The CDR3 DNA follows: TGTGCCAGCAGCCTAGAGGAGGGGCTAGCGGGGACCACAGATACGCAGTATTTT. Protein sequence: CASSLEEGLAGTTDTQYF.

This clonotype was seen a handful of times. V and J are TRBV10-3 and TRBJ2-5; 13 bases fit TRBD2. CDR1 is ENHRY, CDR2 SYGVKD, per germline. The J segment lost 3 bases and the V segment lost 2 bases, leaving 3 bases of the junction unmatched. The CDR3 sequence is 16 residues long. CDR3 DNA: TGTGCCATCAGTGAGCCGGGACTAGCGGGGAAAGAGACCCAGTACTTC. Translated, it gives CAISEPGLAGKETQYF.

This clonotype has a handful of counts. This rearrangement joins TRBV12-3 or TRBV12-4 to TRBJ1-1; no definite D call. V was shortened by 9 bases and J by 8 bases, with 16 bases between the two germline ends. This CDR3 is 12 amino acids long. The CDR3 loop reads CASGPGLPEAFF. The CDR3 DNA is TGTGCCAGTGGACCAGGCCTTCCCGAAGCTTTCTTT.

The gene calls are TRBV12-3 or TRBV12-4 and TRBJ1-1; unclear D gene. The CDR3 spans 14 residues. V was trimmed by 5 bases and J by 3 bases, leaving 13 bases between them. CDR3 region: CASSRRGRDTEAFF. DNA for the CDR3: TGTGCCAGCAGTCGCCGAGGACGGGACACTGAAGCTTTCTTT.

The gene calls are TRBV29-1 and TRBJ2-3, with TRBD2 identical over 8 bases. The CDR3 has 13 residues. Germline V lookup: CDR1 SQVTM, CDR2 ANQGSEA. Germline trimming cut 5 bases from V and 2 bases from J; bases unmatched to any gene: 3. DNA for the CDR3: TGCAGCGTTCAGCGGGGGATCACAGATACGCAGTATTTT. It is translated as CSVQRGITDTQYF.